This T cell receptor beta chain stems from a study of T cells in Graves' hyperthyroidism and ophthalmopathy. This clonotype was detected many times. The source material, RNA transcripts, was used to amplify TCR beta CDR3 regions. A first-round RT-PCR of the TCR CDR3 used the HTBI primer set. In TCRdb, the multiplex PCR reads were re-called with MiXCR into one record per CDR3 protein. There are some 560,000 distinct CDR3 sequences in the sample; approximately 15% occur only once, and under 8% lies in the top ten. This CDR3 has 12 residues. The germline V gene has CDR1 SGHTA and CDR2 FQGTGA. V lost 4 bases and J lost 5, with 5 bases in between.

The sequencing input was blood. The chain couples TRBV7-3 to TRBJ2-2; D is ambiguous. This clonotype was sampled from a woman aged 25-40 years with Graves' hyperthyroidism. CDR3 in DNA: TGTGCCAGCAGCTACGAAACCGGGGAGCTGTTTTTT. Translated: CASSYETGELFF.